This TCR beta chain was found in a study of early T cells in non-severe SARS-CoV-2 infection. The sample holds one count of this clonotype. Between the trimmed V and J ends, which lost 5 bases and 4 bases, there was a span of 17 bases. The CDR3 consists of 15 residues. Germline values: CDR1 SEHNR, CDR2 FQNEAQ (reference sequence). The library protocol tagged individual cDNA molecules with unique molecular identifiers. MiXCR was run by TCRdb on the 5' RACE reads, yielding one entry per CDR3 protein. The top ten clones hold around 13% of a sample with 51,000 or so distinct CDR3 sequences, 11% of them seen once.

Input material: whole blood. This TCR came from an adult who was a healthcare worker with PCR-confirmed SARS-CoV-2 infection or an uninfected control (not recorded which). The V gene is TRBV7-9, the J gene TRBJ2-5; D is perhaps TRBD2 (6 bases). CDR3 in amino acids: CASSRARGALETQYF. The CDR3 DNA sequence: TGTGCCAGCAGCCGCGCACGCGGGGCCCTAGAGACCCAGTACTTC.